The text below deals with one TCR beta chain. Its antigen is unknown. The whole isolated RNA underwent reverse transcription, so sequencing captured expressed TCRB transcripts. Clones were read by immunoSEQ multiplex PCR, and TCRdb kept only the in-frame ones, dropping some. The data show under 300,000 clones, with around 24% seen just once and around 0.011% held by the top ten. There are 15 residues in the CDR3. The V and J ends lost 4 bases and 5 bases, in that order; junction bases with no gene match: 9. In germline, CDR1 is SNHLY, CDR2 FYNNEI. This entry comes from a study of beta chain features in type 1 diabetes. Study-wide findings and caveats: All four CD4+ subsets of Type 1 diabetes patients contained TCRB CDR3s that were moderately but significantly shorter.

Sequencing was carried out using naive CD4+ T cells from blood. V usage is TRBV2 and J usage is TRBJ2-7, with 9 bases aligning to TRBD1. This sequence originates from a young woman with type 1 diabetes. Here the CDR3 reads CASSADRGVSDEQYF. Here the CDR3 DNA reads TGTGCCAGCAGTGCGGACAGGGGAGTTAGCGACGAGCAGTACTTC.